A single sample gave rise to the 15 T cell receptor beta chains below, sequenced in a study of shared clonotypes between healthy human individuals (TCRdb year 2020). Library method: the immunoSEQ multiplex PCR assay. TCRdb holds this immuneACCESS table with in-frame rearrangements only. Some clones are missing; in checked studies, unresolved V genes explain under half, and the rest has no known cause. Across this sample there are 2 million to 2.5 million clones, with under 97% seen only once. The ten biggest clones cover 0.1% to 0.15% of the sample. Source material: naive CD4+ T cells sorted from blood. The cell subset or site label, read with the paper, signifies: CD45RA+ positively selected. The receptors here all came from a man aged 18 to 30 in good health.

V and J are TRBV5-5 and TRBJ2-5; 11 nucleotides align to TRBD2. This CDR3 has 15 residues. The V and J ends lost 2 bases and 4 bases, in that order; junction bases with no gene match: 4. Germline CDR1 and CDR2: SGHKS and YYEKEE (reference sequence). CDR3 nucleotides: TGTGCCAGCAGCTTTAGCGGGGGGGCCCGAGAGACCCAGTACTTC. Its translation: CASSFSGGARETQYF.

This clone appeared once. This chain joins TRBV10-3 and TRBJ1-1; tentative D call: TRBD1 (5 bases). This CDR3 spans 14 amino acids. The V and J ends lost 7 bases and 0 bases respectively, with 12 bases between them. The germline V gene has CDR1 ENHRY and CDR2 SYGVKD. This CDR3 is CAINQGQMNTEAFF. CDR3 coding DNA: TGTGCCATCAATCAGGGCCAGATGAACACTGAAGCTTTCTTT.

J is TRBJ1-1 and V is TRBV5-1; D possibly corresponds to TRBD1 (5 bases). The CDR3 has 13 amino acids. CDR1 is SGHRS, CDR2 YFSETQ, per germline. Deletions cut 7 bases from V and 0 bases from J, with 10 bases between. This CDR3 reads CASGLGVNTEAFF. CDR3 DNA: TGCGCCAGCGGCCTGGGGGTGAACACTGAAGCTTTCTTT.

J is TRBJ2-7 and V is TRBV30; 13 positions match TRBD2. Per germline, CDR1 GTSNPN and CDR2 SVGIG (reference sequence). Trimming at V came to 2 bases and at J to 6 bases, leaving 7 bases not matched to a gene. This CDR3 region has 15 residues. The CDR3 DNA sequence: TGTGCCTGGAGTAAATCGGGACTAGCGGGACTCGAGCAGTACTTC. Protein: CAWSKSGLAGLEQYF.

The chain recombines TRBV30 with TRBJ2-5; D perhaps matches TRBD2 (6 bases). Germline V gene lookup returns CDR1 GTSNPN and CDR2 SVGIG (reference sequence). Trimming stripped 0 bases from V and 7 bases from J, with 12 bases between. The CDR3 is 13 amino acids. CDR3 amino acids: CAWSVLAEGTQYF. In DNA, the CDR3 is TGTGCCTGGAGTGTACTAGCCGAGGGGACCCAGTACTTC.

The chain has TRBV19 and TRBJ1-2; 10 bases are shared with TRBD1. Looked up from germline, CDR1 is LNHDA and CDR2 is SQIVND (reference sequence). This CDR3 is 16 amino acids long. The trim removed 6 bases at V and 1 base at J, leaving 8 bases unmatched. CDR3 DNA: TGTGCCAGTAGGACAGGGGGCCCTATCTTTAACTATGGCTACACCTTC. This sequence encodes CASRTGGPIFNYGYTF.

This chain links TRBV6-6 with TRBJ2-2; D is possibly TRBD1 or TRBD2 (5 bases each). CDR1 is MNHNY, CDR2 SVGAGI, per germline (reference sequence). V lost 7 bases and J lost 3, with 15 bases in between. The CDR3 extends over 15 amino acids. CDR3 amino acids: CASTVGDRDTGELFF. The CDR3 DNA reads TGTGCCAGCACGGTGGGGGACCGGGACACCGGGGAGCTGTTTTTT.

Worth noting for this clone: Other DNA sequences in this sample translate to the same CDR3. This rearrangement joins TRBV5-1 to TRBJ2-1; the D gene is possibly TRBD2 (6 bases). The CDR3 sequence is 15 residues long. Looked up from germline, CDR1 is SGHRS and CDR2 is YFSETQ. The ends were cut back, 4 bases at V and 0 bases at J, with 11 bases in the middle. CDR3 residues: CASSRDSRSYNEQFF. The CDR3 bases are TGCGCCAGCAGCCGGGACTCCCGCTCCTACAATGAGCAGTTCTTC.

This chain joins TRBV29-1 and TRBJ2-3, with a weak D call TRBD2 (7 bases). The CDR3 is made up of 17 amino acids. Looked up from germline, CDR1 is SQVTM and CDR2 is ANQGSEA. CDR3 DNA: TGCAGTGGCGGGGGCTTGTCCCTCCCCGGGGGAACAGATACGCAGTATTTT. Encoded protein: CSGGGLSLPGGTDTQYF.

This clone was counted a single time. The V and J genes are TRBV6-6 and TRBJ1-2; D is perhaps TRBD1 (5 bases). Germline V lookup: CDR1 MNHNY, CDR2 SVGAGI (reference sequence). The length of the CDR3 is 13 residues. Trimming pared 5 bases from V and 7 bases from J, leaving 14 bases between. The chain's CDR3 is CASSNAGAGGYTF. The DNA for the CDR3 is TGTGCCAGCAGTAACGCCGGGGCTGGTGGCTACACCTTC.

The chain combines TRBV10-3 with TRBJ1-5, with a tentative D call TRBD1 (5 bases). Looked up from germline, CDR1 is ENHRY and CDR2 is SYGVKD. The CDR3 extends over 14 amino acids. V was trimmed by 3 bases and J by 5 bases, leaving 11 bases between them. This CDR3 is CAISDLLGDQPQHF. Here the CDR3 DNA reads TGTGCCATCAGTGATTTGCTAGGGGATCAGCCCCAGCATTTT.

This chain joins TRBV9 and TRBJ2-3, with TRBD2 identical over 7 bases. The CDR3 sequence is 16 residues long. Looked up from germline, CDR1 is SGDLS and CDR2 is YYNGEE. The ends lost 1 base at V and 3 bases at J; junction bases unmatched: 8. CDR3 in DNA: TGTGCCAGCAGCGTACGCCTGGGCGGGAGTACAGATACGCAGTATTTT. Translating gives CASSVRLGGSTDTQYF.

The CDR3 DNA is TGCGCCAGCAGTGACGACCGGGCCCTGAAAAATGAGCAGTTCTTC. Its protein is CASSDDRALKNEQFF. The chain employs TRBV10-1 and TRBJ2-1; D remains ambiguous. This CDR3 is 15 amino acids long. From germline, CDR1 is WNHNN and CDR2 SYGVQD (reference sequence). V shed 3 bases and J shed 7 bases, with 16 bases lying between them.

The CDR3 sequence: CASSPHGAGARGVQFF. The CDR3 nucleotides read TGTGCCAGCAGCCCCCATGGCGCGGGTGCCCGGGGTGTGCAGTTCTTC. The chain combines TRBV5-6 with TRBJ2-1; D perhaps matches TRBD2 (5 bases). The CDR3 is 16 residues long. The V and J ends lost 4 bases and 12 bases respectively, with 26 bases between them. CDR1 is SGHDT, CDR2 YYEEEE, per germline.

This clone was detected once. This chain uses TRBV6-1 with TRBJ1-5; no clear D gene. V dropped 1 base and J dropped 9 bases, with 10 bases sitting between them. This CDR3 is built from 13 residues. Looked up from germline, CDR1 is MNHNS and CDR2 is SASEGT. Here the CDR3 DNA reads TGTGCCAGCAGTGAAGTTACCTCCGGGCCCCAGCATTTT. Translating gives CASSEVTSGPQHF.